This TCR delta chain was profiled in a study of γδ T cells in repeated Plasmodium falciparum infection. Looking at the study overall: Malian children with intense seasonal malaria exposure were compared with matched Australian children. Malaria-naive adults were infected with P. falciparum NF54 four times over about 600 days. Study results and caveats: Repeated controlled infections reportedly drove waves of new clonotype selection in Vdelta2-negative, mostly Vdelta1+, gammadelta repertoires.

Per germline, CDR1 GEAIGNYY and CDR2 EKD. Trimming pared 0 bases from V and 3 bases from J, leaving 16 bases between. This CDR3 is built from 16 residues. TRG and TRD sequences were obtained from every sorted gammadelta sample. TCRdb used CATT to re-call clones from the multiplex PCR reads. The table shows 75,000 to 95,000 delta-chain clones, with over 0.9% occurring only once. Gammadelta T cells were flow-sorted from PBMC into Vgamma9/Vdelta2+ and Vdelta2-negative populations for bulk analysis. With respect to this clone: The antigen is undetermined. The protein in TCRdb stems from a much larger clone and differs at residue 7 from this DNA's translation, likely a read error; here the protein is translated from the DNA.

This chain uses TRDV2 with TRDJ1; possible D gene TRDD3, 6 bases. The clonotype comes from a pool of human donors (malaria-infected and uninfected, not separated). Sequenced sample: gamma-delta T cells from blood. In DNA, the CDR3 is TGTGCCTGTGACACCCTCAGGGATAAGGTAGCCGATAAACTCATCTTT. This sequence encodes CACDTLRDKVADKLIF.